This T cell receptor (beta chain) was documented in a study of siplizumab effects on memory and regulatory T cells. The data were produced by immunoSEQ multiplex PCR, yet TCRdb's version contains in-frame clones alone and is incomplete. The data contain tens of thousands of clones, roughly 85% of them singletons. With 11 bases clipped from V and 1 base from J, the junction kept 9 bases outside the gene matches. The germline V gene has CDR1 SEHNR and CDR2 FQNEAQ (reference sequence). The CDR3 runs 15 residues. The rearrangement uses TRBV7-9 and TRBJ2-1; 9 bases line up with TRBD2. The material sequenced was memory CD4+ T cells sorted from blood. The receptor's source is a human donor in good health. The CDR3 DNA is TGTGCCGCAGCGGGGGGTAAGTTGTCCTACAATGAGCAGTTCTTC. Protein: CAAAGGKLSYNEQFF.